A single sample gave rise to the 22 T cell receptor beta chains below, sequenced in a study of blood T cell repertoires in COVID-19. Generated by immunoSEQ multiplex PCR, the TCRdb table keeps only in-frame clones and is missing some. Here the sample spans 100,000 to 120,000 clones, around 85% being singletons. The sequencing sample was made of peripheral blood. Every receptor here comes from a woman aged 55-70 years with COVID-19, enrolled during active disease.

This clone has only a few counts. The CDR3 nucleotides read TGTGCCAGCAGCTCGTATTTATCTAATGAAAAACTGTTTTTT. Translating it yields CASSSYLSNEKLFF. The chain carries TRBV7-4 and TRBJ1-4, with D unclear. The CDR3 consists of 14 residues. The V and J ends lost 4 bases and 3 bases respectively, with 9 bases between them. The germline V gene encodes CDR1 SGHVT and CDR2 SQSDAQ.

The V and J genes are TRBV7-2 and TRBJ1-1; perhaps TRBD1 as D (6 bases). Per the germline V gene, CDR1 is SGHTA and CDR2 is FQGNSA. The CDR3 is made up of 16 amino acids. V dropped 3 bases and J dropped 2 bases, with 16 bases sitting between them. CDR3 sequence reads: CASSFSSFGGNTEAFF. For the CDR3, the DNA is TGTGCCAGCAGCTTTTCGTCTTTTGGGGGCAACACTGAAGCTTTCTTT.

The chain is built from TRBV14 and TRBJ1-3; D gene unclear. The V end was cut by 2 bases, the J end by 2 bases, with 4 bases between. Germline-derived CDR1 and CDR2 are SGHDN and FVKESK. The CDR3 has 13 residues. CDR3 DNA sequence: TGTGCCAGCAGCCAAACAACTGGAAACACCATATATTTT. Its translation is CASSQTTGNTIYF.

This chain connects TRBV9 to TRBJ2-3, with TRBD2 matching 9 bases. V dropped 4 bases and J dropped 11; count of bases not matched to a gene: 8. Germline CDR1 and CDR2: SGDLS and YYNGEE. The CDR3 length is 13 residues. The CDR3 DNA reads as TGTGCCAGCAGCCCCCAGGGGCGGGGGGGGCAGTATTTT. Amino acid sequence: CASSPQGRGGQYF. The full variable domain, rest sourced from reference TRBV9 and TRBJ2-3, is DSGVTQTPKHLITATGQRVTLRCSPRSGDLSVYWYQQSLDQGLQFLIQYYNGEERAKGNILERFSAQQFPDLHSELNLSSLELGDSALYFCASSPQGRGGQYFGPGTRLTVL.

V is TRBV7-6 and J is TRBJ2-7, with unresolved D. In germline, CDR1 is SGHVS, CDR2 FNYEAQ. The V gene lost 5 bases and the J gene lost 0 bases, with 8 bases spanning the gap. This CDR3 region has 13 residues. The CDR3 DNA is TGTGCCAGCAGCGCCAGTACCTCCTACGAGCAGTACTTC. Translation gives CASSASTSYEQYF.

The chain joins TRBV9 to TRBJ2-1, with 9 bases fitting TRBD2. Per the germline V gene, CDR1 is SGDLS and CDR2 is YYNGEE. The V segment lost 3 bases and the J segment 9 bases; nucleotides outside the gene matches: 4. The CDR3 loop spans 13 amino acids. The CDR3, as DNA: TGTGCCAGCAGCGAAGGACTAGCGATTGAGCAGTTCTTC. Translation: CASSEGLAIEQFF.

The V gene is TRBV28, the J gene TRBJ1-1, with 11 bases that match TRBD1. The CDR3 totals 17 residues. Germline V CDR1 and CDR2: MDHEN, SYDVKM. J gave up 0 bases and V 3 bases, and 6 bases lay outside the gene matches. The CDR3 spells CASSLGTGGLMNTEAFF. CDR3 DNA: TGTGCCAGCAGTTTGGGGACAGGGGGGCTCATGAACACTGAAGCTTTCTTT.

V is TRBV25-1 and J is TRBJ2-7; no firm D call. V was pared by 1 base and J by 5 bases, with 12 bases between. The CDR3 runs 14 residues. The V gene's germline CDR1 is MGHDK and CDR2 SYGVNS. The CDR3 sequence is CASSEFTVAHEQYF. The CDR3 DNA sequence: TGTGCCAGCAGTGAATTTACGGTAGCCCACGAGCAGTACTTC.

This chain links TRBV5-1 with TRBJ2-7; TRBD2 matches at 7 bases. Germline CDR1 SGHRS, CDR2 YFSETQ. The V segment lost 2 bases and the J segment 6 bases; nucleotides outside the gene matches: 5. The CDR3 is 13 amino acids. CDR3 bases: TGCGCCAGCAGCTTCGGGGGGAACGGCGAGCAGTACTTC. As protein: CASSFGGNGEQYF.

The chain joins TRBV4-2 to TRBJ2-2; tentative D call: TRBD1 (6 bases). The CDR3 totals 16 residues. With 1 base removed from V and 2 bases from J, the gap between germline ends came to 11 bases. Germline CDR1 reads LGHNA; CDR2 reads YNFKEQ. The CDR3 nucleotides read TGTGCCAGCAGCCAAGGATCACAGGGTAACACCGGGGAGCTGTTTTTT. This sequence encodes CASSQGSQGNTGELFF.

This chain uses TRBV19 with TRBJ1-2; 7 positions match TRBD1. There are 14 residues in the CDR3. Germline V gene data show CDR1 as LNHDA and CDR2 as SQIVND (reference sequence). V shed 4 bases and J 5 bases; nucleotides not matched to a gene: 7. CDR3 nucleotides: TGTGCCAGTAGTACAAGAAGGGGGCTTTATGGCTACACCTTC. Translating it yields CASSTRRGLYGYTF.

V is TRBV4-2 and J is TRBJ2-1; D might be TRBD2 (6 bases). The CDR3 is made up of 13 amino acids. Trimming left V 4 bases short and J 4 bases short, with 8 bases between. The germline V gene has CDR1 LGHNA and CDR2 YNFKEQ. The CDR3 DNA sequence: TGTGCCAGCAGCCTGGGGGGTTACAATGAGCAGTTCTTC. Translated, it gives CASSLGGYNEQFF.

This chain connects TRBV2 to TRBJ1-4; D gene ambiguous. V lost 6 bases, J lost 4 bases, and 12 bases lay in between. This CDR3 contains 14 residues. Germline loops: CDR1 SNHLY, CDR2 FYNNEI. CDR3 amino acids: CASRVGEDNEKLFF. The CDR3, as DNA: TGTGCCAGCAGGGTCGGGGAAGATAATGAAAAACTGTTTTTT. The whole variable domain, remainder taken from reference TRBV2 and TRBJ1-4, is EPEVTQTPSHQVTQMGQEVILRCVPISNHLYFYWYRQILGQKVEFLVSFYNNEISEKSEIFDDQFSVERPDGSNFTLKIRSTKLEDSAMYFCASRVGEDNEKLFFGSGTQLSVL.

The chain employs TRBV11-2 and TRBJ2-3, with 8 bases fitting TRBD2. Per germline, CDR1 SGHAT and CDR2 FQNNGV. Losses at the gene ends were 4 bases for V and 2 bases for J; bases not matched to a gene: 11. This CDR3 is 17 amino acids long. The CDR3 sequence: CASSSLQRGTFTDTQYF. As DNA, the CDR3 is TGTGCCAGCAGCTCCCTCCAGCGGGGGACTTTCACAGATACGCAGTATTTT.

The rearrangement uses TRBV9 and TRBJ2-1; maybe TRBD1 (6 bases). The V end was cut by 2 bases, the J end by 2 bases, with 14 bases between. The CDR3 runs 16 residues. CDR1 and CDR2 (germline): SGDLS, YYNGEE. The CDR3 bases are TGTGCCAGCAGCGTCGGGTTCTCAGGGGCCTACAATGAGCAGTTCTTC. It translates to CASSVGFSGAYNEQFF.

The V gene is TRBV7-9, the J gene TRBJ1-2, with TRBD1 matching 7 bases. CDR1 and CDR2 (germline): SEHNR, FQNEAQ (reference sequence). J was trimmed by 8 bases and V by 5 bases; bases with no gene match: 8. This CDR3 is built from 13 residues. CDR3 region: CASSGDRAHGYTF. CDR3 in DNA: TGTGCCAGCAGCGGCGACAGGGCCCACGGCTACACCTTC.

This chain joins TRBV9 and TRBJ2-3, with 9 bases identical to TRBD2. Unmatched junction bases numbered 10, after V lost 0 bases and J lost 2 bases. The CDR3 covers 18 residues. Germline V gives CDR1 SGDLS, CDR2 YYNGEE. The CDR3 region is CASSVGGVAGDLTDTQYF. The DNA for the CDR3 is TGTGCCAGCAGCGTAGGAGGAGTAGCGGGGGACCTCACAGATACGCAGTATTTT.

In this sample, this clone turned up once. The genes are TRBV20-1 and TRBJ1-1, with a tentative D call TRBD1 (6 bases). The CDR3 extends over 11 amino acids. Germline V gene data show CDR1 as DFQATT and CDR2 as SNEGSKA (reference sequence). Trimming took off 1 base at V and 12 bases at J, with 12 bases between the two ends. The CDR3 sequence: CSARVQGITFF. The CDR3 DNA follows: TGCAGTGCTAGAGTACAGGGAATAACTTTCTTT.

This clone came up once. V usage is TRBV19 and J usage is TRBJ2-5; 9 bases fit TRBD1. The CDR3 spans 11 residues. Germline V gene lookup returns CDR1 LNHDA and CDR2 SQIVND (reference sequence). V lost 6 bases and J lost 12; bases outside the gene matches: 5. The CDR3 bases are TGTGCCAGTAGCCGGGGACAGGGAAAGTACTTC. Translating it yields CASSRGQGKYF.

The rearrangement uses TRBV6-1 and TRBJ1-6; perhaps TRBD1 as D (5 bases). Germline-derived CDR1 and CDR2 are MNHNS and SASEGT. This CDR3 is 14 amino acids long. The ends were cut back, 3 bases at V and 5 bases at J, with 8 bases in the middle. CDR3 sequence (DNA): TGTGCCAGCAGTGAGTCAGGGAATAATTCACCCCTCCACTTT. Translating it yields CASSESGNNSPLHF.

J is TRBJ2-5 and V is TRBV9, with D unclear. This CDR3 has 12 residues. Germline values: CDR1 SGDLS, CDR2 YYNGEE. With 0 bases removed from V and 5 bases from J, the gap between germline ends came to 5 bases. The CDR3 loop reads CASSVDAETQYF. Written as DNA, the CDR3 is TGTGCCAGCAGCGTAGACGCGGAGACCCAGTACTTC.

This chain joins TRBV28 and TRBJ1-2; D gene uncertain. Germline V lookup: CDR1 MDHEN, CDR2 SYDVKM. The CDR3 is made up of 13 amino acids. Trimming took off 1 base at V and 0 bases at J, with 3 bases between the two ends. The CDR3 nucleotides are TGTGCCAGCAGTTTATCCGCTAACTATGGCTACACCTTC. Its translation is CASSLSANYGYTF.